The following is a T cell receptor (beta chain) sequence with its context. In the authors' workflow: It was from reference gene primer amplification that nucleated cell counts were estimated. TCRdb's copy holds only in-frame clones and misses some; the assay was immunoSEQ multiplex PCR. The V and J calls and clone size come from that table; D and trimming were worked out from the DNA. The repertoire holds 130,000 to 150,000 clones, with 80% to 90% as singletons. The data were obtained in a study of blood T cell repertoires in COVID-19. Study-wide background: Researchers got acute and convalescent COVID-19 samples from the United States, Italy and Spain. T cells, B-cell-depleted T cells, or PBMCs supplied cDNA or gDNA.

CDR1 and CDR2 from the germline V gene are LNHDA and SQIVND (reference sequence). The CDR3 is 15 residues long. Losses at the gene ends were 6 bases for V and 0 bases for J; bases not matched to a gene: 8. This sequence joins TRBV19 and TRBJ2-7; 7 bases are a match to TRBD2. Sequencing was done on a sample of peripheral blood. This clonotype was sampled from a woman aged 55-69 years with COVID-19, enrolled during active disease. CDR3 nucleotide sequence: TGTGCCAGTAGCCCCTTCGGGGGGTCCTCCTACGAGCAGTACTTC. This gives the protein CASSPFGGSSYEQYF. The whole variable domain, remainder taken from reference TRBV19 and TRBJ2-7, is DGGITQSPKYLFRKEGQNVTLSCEQNLNHDAMYWYRQDPGQGLRLIYYSQIVNDFQKGDIAEGYSVSREKKESFPLTVTSAQKNPTAFYLCASSPFGGSSYEQYFGPGTRLTVT.